The 21 T cell receptor beta chains presented below share a single source sample, sequenced in a study of blood T cell repertoires in COVID-19. Here immunoSEQ multiplex PCR was the method, and the copy in TCRdb shows in-frame clones only, minus some. This sample yields approximately 150,000 clones, of which around 90% are seen a single time; 2.5% to 3% belongs to the top ten. The specimen sequenced was peripheral blood. These receptors came from a human donor with COVID-19, enrolled during active disease. The donor label of this sample is uncertain.

The V gene is TRBV12-3 or TRBV12-4, the J gene TRBJ1-2, with D unclear. V gave up 4 bases and J gave up 2 bases, with 5 bases separating them. The CDR3 extends over 12 amino acids. The CDR3 region has the DNA TGTGCCAGCAGTTACCGGAACTATGGCTACACCTTC. Protein sequence: CASSYRNYGYTF.

J is TRBJ2-3 and V is TRBV19; no firm D call. V was cut by 1 base and J by 0 bases, with 11 bases left in between. Germline CDR1 reads LNHDA; CDR2 reads SQIVND (reference sequence). The CDR3 loop spans 16 amino acids. DNA for the CDR3: TGTGCCAGTAGTATAGGGCAGTTTGCTAGCACAGATACGCAGTATTTT. Residues: CASSIGQFASTDTQYF.

The chain joins TRBV27 to TRBJ2-3; TRBD2 matches 7 bases. V was clipped by 6 bases and J by 5 bases; unmatched bases: 17. Germline V gives CDR1 MNHEY, CDR2 SMNVEV (reference sequence). This CDR3 region has 17 residues. The CDR3 is CASSSGEGRPGGDTQYF. CDR3 nucleotides: TGTGCCAGCAGCTCCGGGGAGGGTCGGCCCGGAGGAGATACGCAGTATTTT.

The chain combines TRBV10-1 with TRBJ2-3; D gene unclear. Germline V gives CDR1 WNHNN, CDR2 SYGVQD (reference sequence). The CDR3 is made up of 13 amino acids. Between the trimmed V and J ends, which lost 2 bases and 4 bases, there was a span of 7 bases. This CDR3 is CASSESPADTQYF. CDR3 coding DNA: TGCGCCAGCAGTGAGAGCCCCGCAGATACGCAGTATTTT.

CDR3 sequence reads: CASGTGSYEQYF. The CDR3 bases are TGCGCCAGCGGAACAGGCTCCTACGAGCAGTACTTC. The V call is TRBV10-2, the J call TRBJ2-7; maybe TRBD1 (5 bases). V lost 8 bases and J lost 0, with 8 bases in between. Germline V gene data show CDR1 as WSHSY and CDR2 as SAAADI. This CDR3 is 12 amino acids long.

This sequence joins TRBV27 and TRBJ1-2, with TRBD1 identical over 7 bases. Germline V gene lookup returns CDR1 MNHEY and CDR2 SMNVEV (reference sequence). The CDR3 extends over 16 amino acids. The V and J ends lost 8 bases and 2 bases, in that order; junction bases with no gene match: 14. CDR3 sequence (DNA): TGTGCCAGCTCGGGACAGTCCCCCCTATCGAACTATGGCTACACCTTC. This encodes CASSGQSPLSNYGYTF.

The gene calls are TRBV7-9 and TRBJ2-7, with 12 bases lining up with TRBD2. V was pared by 5 bases and J by 6 bases, with 8 bases of the junction left unmatched. The CDR3 consists of 15 residues. The germline CDR1 and CDR2 sequences are SEHNR and FQNEAQ (reference sequence). The CDR3 here is CASSAGLAGKSEQYF. CDR3 coding DNA: TGTGCCAGCAGCGCCGGACTAGCGGGAAAATCCGAGCAGTACTTC.

The J gene is TRBJ1-1, the V gene TRBV3-1 (or the pseudogene TRBV3-2), with 7 nucleotides matching TRBD1. Germline V CDR1 and CDR2: LGHDT, YNNKEL (reference sequence). V trimming: 4 bases; J trimming: 2 bases; junction bases outside the gene matches: 4. There are 14 residues in the CDR3. The CDR3 DNA follows: TGTGCCAGCAGCCCCGGACAGGTCAACACTGAAGCTTTCTTT. Translated, it gives CASSPGQVNTEAFF.

The V gene is TRBV5-4, the J gene TRBJ1-2; 7 positions match TRBD1. V lost 3 bases and J lost 5; bases outside the gene matches: 4. CDR3 length equals 13 residues. Germline lookup yields CDR1 SGHNT and CDR2 YYREEE (reference sequence). CDR3 sequence: CASSSGGKYGYTF. CDR3 sequence (DNA): TGTGCCAGCAGCTCAGGGGGAAAATATGGCTACACCTTC. The full variable domain, with the rest looked up from reference TRBV5-4 and TRBJ1-2, is ETGVTQSPTHLIKTRGQQVTLRCSSQSGHNTVSWYQQALGQGPQFIFQYYREEENGRGNFPPRFSGLQFPNYSSELNVNALELDDSALYLCASSSGGKYGYTFGSGTRLTVV.

This clone was picked up one time. The rearrangement joins TRBV4-2 to TRBJ2-3, with a tentative D call TRBD2 (6 bases). Trimming shortened V by 5 bases and J by 4 bases, and 22 bases separated the two germline ends. Germline V gives CDR1 LGHNA, CDR2 YNFKEQ. The CDR3 is 17 residues long. CDR3 nucleotides: TGTGCCAGCAGCGGGCTGGGGGGAGAGTTCAAGGCAGATACGCAGTATTTT. Translated, it gives CASSGLGGEFKADTQYF.

This chain joins TRBV19 and TRBJ2-1; 14 bases are shared with TRBD2. CDR3 length: 18 amino acids. Germline V gene sequence: CDR1 LNHDA, CDR2 SQIVND (reference sequence). V was clipped by 5 bases and J by 1 base; unmatched bases: 7. CDR3 coding DNA: TGTGCCAGTAGTGTGACTAGCGGGGGGGCATCGTCCTACAATGAGCAGTTCTTC. Protein sequence: CASSVTSGGASSYNEQFF.

This clone appeared a single time. This sequence joins TRBV7-9 and TRBJ2-7; the D gene is possibly TRBD1 (6 bases). There are 14 residues in the CDR3. V shed 4 bases and J shed 1 base, with 11 bases lying between them. Germline CDR1 and CDR2: SEHNR and FQNEAQ (reference sequence). For the CDR3, the DNA is TGTGCCAGCAGCTCAAGGGGACATTCCTACGAGCAGTACTTC. Its translation is CASSSRGHSYEQYF.

Only a few counts were recorded for this clone. This rearrangement joins TRBV19 to TRBJ2-2; D may be TRBD2 (5 bases). The length of the CDR3 is 13 residues. Trimming pared 8 bases from V and 13 bases from J, leaving 20 bases between. Germline assignment: CDR1 LNHDA and CDR2 SQIVND (reference sequence). The CDR3 loop is CASVNPNTGGLFF. The CDR3 nucleotides read TGTGCCAGTGTCAATCCTAACACCGGAGGGCTGTTTTTT.

The chain employs TRBV19 and TRBJ1-1, with TRBD1 matching 9 bases. The V gene's germline CDR1 is LNHDA and CDR2 SQIVND (reference sequence). The length of the CDR3 is 14 residues. V lost 9 bases, J lost 4 bases, and 9 bases stayed unmatched. CDR3 sequence: CASQNRGQGTEAFF. DNA of the CDR3: TGTGCCAGCCAGAACAGGGGGCAGGGCACTGAAGCTTTCTTT.

The CDR3 spells CASSQARDSFSYEQYF. The CDR3 coding sequence is TGCGCCAGCAGCCAAGCGAGGGACAGCTTCTCCTACGAGCAGTACTTC. The chain couples TRBV4-1 to TRBJ2-7; 7 bases align to TRBD1. Trimming took 1 base from V and 0 from J; bases not matched to a gene: 6. The germline V gene has CDR1 MGHRA and CDR2 YSYEKL. This CDR3 spans 16 amino acids.

This clone was seen a single time. The chain combines TRBV10-3 with TRBJ2-2; tentatively, D is TRBD2 (5 bases). With 6 bases removed from V and 1 base from J, the gap between germline ends came to 9 bases. This CDR3 contains 14 residues. Germline assignment: CDR1 ENHRY and CDR2 SYGVKD. Written as DNA, the CDR3 is TGTGCCATCAGCGCCGGACTGAACACCGGGGAGCTGTTTTTT. It is translated as CAISAGLNTGELFF.

This chain connects TRBV3-1 (or the pseudogene TRBV3-2) to TRBJ1-1; D gene unclear. The CDR3 consists of 16 residues. Trimming cost V 0 bases and J 5 bases, with 16 bases left between them. Germline CDR1 and CDR2: LGHDT and YNNKEL (reference sequence). CDR3 sequence reads: CASSQDGGHFGTEAFF. CDR3 bases: TGTGCCAGCAGCCAAGACGGAGGCCATTTTGGGACTGAAGCTTTCTTT.

The sample holds a few counts of this clone. The V and J genes are TRBV6-1 and TRBJ2-3, with 8 positions matching TRBD2. The CDR3 extends over 15 amino acids. Germline CDR1 MNHNS, CDR2 SASEGT. With V trimmed by 1 base and J by 4 bases, 4 bases remained unmatched. This CDR3 is CASSEDGGRPDTQYF. Here the CDR3 DNA reads TGTGCCAGCAGTGAAGACGGCGGGAGGCCAGATACGCAGTATTTT.

The chain links TRBV5-1 to TRBJ1-2, with a weak D call TRBD1 (6 bases). Germline CDR1 and CDR2: SGHRS and YFSETQ. V lost 4 bases and J lost 2, with 12 bases in between. The CDR3 loop spans 14 amino acids. CDR3 DNA: TGCGCCAGCAGCCCGGGGACACAAAACTATGGCTACACCTTC. It yields the protein CASSPGTQNYGYTF.

The rearrangement joins TRBV2 to TRBJ2-5; 7 positions agree with TRBD1. The ends lost 0 bases at V and 3 bases at J; junction bases unmatched: 4. This CDR3 has 15 residues. Germline CDR1 reads SNHLY; CDR2 reads FYNNEI. The DNA for the CDR3 is TGTGCCAGCAGTGAAGCGCCTCAGGGGGAAGAGACCCAGTACTTC. Translation gives CASSEAPQGEETQYF.

The genes are TRBV10-1 and TRBJ2-7, with D possibly being TRBD2 (5 bases). The CDR3 has 14 amino acids. Germline values: CDR1 WNHNN, CDR2 SYGVQD (reference sequence). The V end was cut by 3 bases, the J end by 2 bases, with 11 bases between. CDR3 in amino acids: CASSDSGTTYEQYF. The CDR3 nucleotides are TGCGCCAGCAGTGATTCGGGAACAACCTACGAGCAGTACTTC.